Each of the 30 T cell receptor beta chains below was sequenced from the same sample in a study of T cell changes during pregnancy in multiple sclerosis. Measured with immunoSEQ multiplex PCR; TCRdb has only the in-frame clones, and not every one. The sample lists 40,000 to 55,000 clones; about nine tenths were seen once. The source was CD4+ T cells from peripheral blood mononuclear cells, collected in the second trimester of pregnancy. These receptors came from a female donor with multiple sclerosis, enrolled in a pregnancy study.

V gene TRBV18 combines with J gene TRBJ1-5; D gene ambiguous. Per germline, CDR1 KGHSH and CDR2 LQKENI. The CDR3 loop spans 13 amino acids. Trimming pared 2 bases from V and 4 bases from J, leaving 6 bases between. As DNA, the CDR3 is TGTGCCAGCTCACCAGGCGGGAATCAGCCCCAGCATTTT. This gives the protein CASSPGGNQPQHF. The variable domain in full, completed from reference TRBV18 and TRBJ1-5, reads NAGVMQNPRHLVRRRGQEARLRCSPMKGHSHVYWYRQLPEEGLKFMVYLQKENIIDESGMPKERFSAEFPKEGPSILRIQQVVRGDSAAYFCASSPGGNQPQHFGDGTRLSIL.

This rearrangement joins TRBV7-8 to TRBJ2-1; 12 positions agree with TRBD2. V trimming: 5 bases; J trimming: 9 bases; junction bases outside the gene matches: 8. CDR3 length: 15 amino acids. Germline-derived CDR1 and CDR2 are SGHVS and FQNEAQ. The CDR3 region is CASSTGLAGYSEQFF. For the CDR3, the DNA is TGTGCCAGCAGCACCGGACTAGCGGGGTACTCTGAGCAGTTCTTC. The full variable domain, rest sourced from reference TRBV7-8 and TRBJ2-1, is GAGVSQSPRYKVAKRGQDVALRCDPISGHVSLFWYQQALGQGPEFLTYFQNEAQLDKSGLPSDRFFAERPEGSVSTLKIQRTQQEDSAVYLCASSTGLAGYSEQFFGPGTRLTVL.

This clone was recorded only once. The J gene is TRBJ1-1, the V gene TRBV2; no clear D gene. There are 15 residues in the CDR3. Germline V lookup: CDR1 SNHLY, CDR2 FYNNEI. The germline V and J ends were trimmed by 8 bases and 5 bases, with 21 bases remaining between them. CDR3 in DNA: TGTGCCAGCCTCATGAAGACGGCACAGTCGACTGAAGCTTTCTTT. Protein sequence: CASLMKTAQSTEAFF.

This clone has just one count. The gene calls are TRBV21-1 and TRBJ1-2; the table assigns TRBD1, which was not confirmed against the DNA. TRBV21-1 is tagged as a pseudogene. The CDR3 spans 14 residues. CDR3 sequence: CASKGQAFNYGYTF. The CDR3 nucleotides read TGTGCCAGCAAGGGACAGGCGTTTAACTATGGCTACACCTTC.

This CDR3 reads CASSRRSGTGLGEQYF. As DNA, the CDR3 is TGTGCCAGCAGTCGGCGTTCCGGGACAGGGCTGGGCGAGCAGTACTTC. This chain joins TRBV28 and TRBJ2-7, with TRBD1 identical over 9 bases. The CDR3 consists of 16 residues. Germline CDR1 MDHEN, CDR2 SYDVKM. The V and J ends lost 5 bases and 6 bases, in that order; junction bases with no gene match: 14.

The gene calls are TRBV6-6 and TRBJ1-3, with D possibly TRBD1 on 5 matching bases. There are 15 residues in the CDR3. CDR1 and CDR2 from the germline V gene are MNHNY and SVGAGI (reference sequence). The V gene lost 8 bases and the J gene lost 4 bases, with 18 bases spanning the gap. In DNA form, the CDR3 reads TGTGCCAGCGGGACTGGGACTGAATGGGGAAACACCATATATTTT. Translating gives CASGTGTEWGNTIYF.

The chain couples TRBV13 to TRBJ1-4, with D hard to call. Germline V gene lookup returns CDR1 PRHDT and CDR2 FYEKMQ (reference sequence). Trimming took off 1 base at V and 5 bases at J, with 8 bases between the two ends. The CDR3 has 14 amino acids. The CDR3 DNA sequence: TGTGCCAGCAGCTTAGCAGGAAGAAATGAAAAACTGTTTTTT. Protein product: CASSLAGRNEKLFF.

This clone appeared a few times. The V call is TRBV7-8, the J call TRBJ1-5, with TRBD1 matching over 9 bases. This CDR3 comprises 15 residues. Germline values: CDR1 SGHVS, CDR2 FQNEAQ. Unmatched junction bases numbered 3, after V lost 4 bases and J lost 2 bases. The CDR3 here is CASSSDRGGNQPQHF. Here the CDR3 DNA reads TGTGCCAGCAGCTCGGACAGGGGTGGCAATCAGCCCCAGCATTTT.

The gene calls are TRBV5-8 and TRBJ2-5; 8 bases match TRBD1. Unmatched junction bases numbered 6, after V lost 1 base and J lost 4 bases. Germline loops: CDR1 SGHTS, CDR2 YDEGEE. There are 15 residues in the CDR3. CDR3 sequence (DNA): TGTGCCAGCAGCTTGCCCAGGGGGCGGGGAGAGACCCAGTACTTC. This encodes CASSLPRGRGETQYF.

V gene TRBV15 combines with J gene TRBJ2-7; 8 bases are shared with TRBD1. The germline V gene encodes CDR1 LNHNV and CDR2 YYDKDF (reference sequence). Trimming took 4 bases from V and 6 from J; bases not matched to a gene: 2. This CDR3 is 12 amino acids long. Here the CDR3 reads CATSTDRGEQYF. The DNA of the CDR3 is TGTGCCACCAGCACCGACAGGGGCGAGCAGTACTTC.

J is TRBJ1-5 and V is TRBV6-5; a possible D gene is TRBD1 (5 bases). V lost 2 bases and J 6 bases, leaving 14 bases between the germline ends. CDR1 is MNHEY, CDR2 SVGAGI, per germline. The CDR3 totals 15 residues. The CDR3 coding sequence is TGTGCCAGCAGTTACGCGGGGGGGAGAGGTCAGCCCCAGCATTTT. Amino acid sequence: CASSYAGGRGQPQHF.

The J gene is TRBJ2-7, the V gene TRBV14; D gene unclear. V lost 1 base, J lost 0 bases, and 10 bases lay in between. This CDR3 contains 15 residues. Germline V gene sequence: CDR1 SGHDN, CDR2 FVKESK. CDR3 bases: TGTGCCAGCAGCCAAGGGCCCGCAAGCTCCTACGAGCAGTACTTC. Its translation: CASSQGPASSYEQYF.

The chain uses TRBV11-2 and TRBJ2-1, with 7 bases fitting TRBD2. With V trimmed by 7 bases and J by 5 bases, 5 bases remained unmatched. Looked up from germline, CDR1 is SGHAT and CDR2 is FQNNGV. The CDR3 covers 13 residues. DNA of the CDR3: TGTGCCAGCATGGGACTACCTCACAATGAGCAGTTCTTC. This translates into CASMGLPHNEQFF. Full variable domain (outside the CDR3, taken from reference TRBV11-2 and TRBJ2-1): EAGVAQSPRYKIIEKRQSVAFWCNPISGHATLYWYQQILGQGPKLLIQFQNNGVVDDSQLPKDRFSAERLKGVDSTLKIQPAKLEDSAVYLCASMGLPHNEQFFGPGTRLTVL.

The chain couples TRBV11-3 to TRBJ2-3, with TRBD2 matching 7 bases. Germline V gene lookup returns CDR1 SGHNT and CDR2 YENEEA. This CDR3 has 13 amino acids. J gave up 8 bases and V 5 bases, and 7 bases lay outside the gene matches. The CDR3 sequence: CASSQGGRGTQYF. Written as DNA, the CDR3 is TGTGCCAGCAGCCAGGGTGGGAGGGGTACGCAGTATTTT.

For this clone: One end of the junction is discordant with germline, which a read error may explain. The chain uses TRBV7-7 and TRBJ2-1; tentative D call: TRBD2 (6 bases). The V gene's germline CDR1 is SSHAT and CDR2 FNYEAQ (reference sequence). This CDR3 region has 15 residues. The CDR3 DNA reads as TGTGCTAGCAGCCCGTCGCGGGGCTCCTACAATGAGCAGTTCTTC. Amino acid sequence: CASSPSRGSYNEQFF.

The chain has TRBV18 and TRBJ2-7; 7 bases are a match to TRBD1. There are 15 residues in the CDR3. The germline gives CDR1 KGHSH, CDR2 LQKENI. Trimming removed 4 bases from V and 2 bases from J; junction bases left unmatched: 8. CDR3: CASSRTGTETYEQYF. The CDR3 DNA is TGTGCCAGCTCACGAACCGGGACAGAGACCTACGAGCAGTACTTC.

V is TRBV19 and J is TRBJ1-5, with a possible D match to TRBD1 (6 bases). Trimming took 11 bases from V and 5 from J, leaving 25 bases between them. Germline assignment: CDR1 LNHDA and CDR2 SQIVND (reference sequence). The CDR3 has 16 amino acids. In DNA form, the CDR3 reads TGTGCCCTGGGGCGGTTCGCGGGGGGGCAGGATCAGCCCCAGCATTTT. Amino acids: CALGRFAGGQDQPQHF.

This chain uses TRBV2 with TRBJ1-1, with D uncertain. The CDR3 is 14 residues long. The germline CDR1 and CDR2 sequences are SNHLY and FYNNEI. V was pared by 7 bases and J by 2 bases, with 14 bases between. This CDR3 is CASTPLTLNTEAFF. CDR3 sequence (DNA): TGTGCCAGCACACCGCTGACACTTAACACTGAAGCTTTCTTT.

The rearrangement links TRBV4-1 to TRBJ2-7; weak D call: TRBD1 (5 bases). The V gene lost 1 base and the J gene lost 5 bases, with 18 bases spanning the gap. This CDR3 is 16 amino acids long. Germline V lookup: CDR1 MGHRA, CDR2 YSYEKL. DNA for the CDR3: TGCGCCAGCAGCCAAGTGGCGTGGACGGACAAACACGAGCAGTACTTC. Translation: CASSQVAWTDKHEQYF.

V and J are TRBV11-3 and TRBJ2-1; TRBD2 aligns across 14 bases. CDR3 length equals 19 residues. V gave up 6 bases and J gave up 0 bases; unmatched junction bases: 10. Per the germline V gene, CDR1 is SGHNT and CDR2 is YENEEA. CDR3 bases: TGTGCCAGCAGTCCCGGACTAGCGGGGGGCCTGAGCTCCTACAATGAGCAGTTCTTC. It codes for CASSPGLAGGLSSYNEQFF.

As to this clone: The junction differs from germline at one of its ends, possibly a read error. The chain links TRBV7-7 to TRBJ2-3; D is perhaps TRBD2 (6 bases). Per the germline V gene, CDR1 is SSHAT and CDR2 is FNYEAQ (reference sequence). The CDR3 has 14 residues. DNA for the CDR3: TGTGCTAGCAGCCGGGGTCGGGAGACAGATACGCAGTATTTT. Its protein product is CASSRGRETDTQYF.

This chain uses TRBV18 with TRBJ1-1; 8 bases match TRBD1. The germline CDR1 and CDR2 sequences are KGHSH and LQKENI. After removal of 1 base from V and 6 bases from J, the junction contained 4 bases not matched to a gene. The CDR3 loop spans 14 amino acids. CDR3 DNA sequence: TGTGCCAGCTCACCACTCAGGGGGCTCGCTGAAGCTTTCTTT. Its translation: CASSPLRGLAEAFF.

As DNA, the CDR3 is TGTGCCAGCAGCGCTCGACAGGAACCCCCCTACGAGCAGTACTTC. This sequence encodes CASSARQEPPYEQYF. The rearrangement joins TRBV25-1 to TRBJ2-7, with a possible D match to TRBD1 (6 bases). Germline V gene sequence: CDR1 MGHDK, CDR2 SYGVNS. This CDR3 spans 15 amino acids. V lost 6 bases to trimming and J lost 2 bases, with 17 bases between them.

The gene calls are TRBV5-1 and TRBJ2-7, with a possible D match to TRBD1 (6 bases). Trimming shortened V by 4 bases and J by 7 bases, and 21 bases separated the two germline ends. Germline V gene data show CDR1 as SGHRS and CDR2 as YFSETQ. The CDR3 extends over 15 amino acids. CDR3 residues: CASSGDWASGVEQYF. DNA for the CDR3: TGCGCCAGCAGCGGAGATTGGGCCTCAGGGGTGGAGCAGTACTTC.

This sequence joins TRBV29-1 and TRBJ1-2; 8 bases match TRBD1. The germline V gene has CDR1 SQVTM and CDR2 ANQGSEA. This CDR3 contains 14 residues. Losses at the gene ends were 2 bases for V and 2 bases for J; bases not matched to a gene: 4. CDR3 protein: CSVEPRQGNYGYTF. The CDR3 bases are TGCAGCGTTGAACCTCGACAGGGGAACTATGGCTACACCTTC.

The J gene is TRBJ2-1, the V gene TRBV7-2; 12 nucleotides agree with TRBD2. The CDR3 extends over 15 amino acids. V was clipped by 5 bases and J by 4 bases; unmatched bases: 3. Germline-derived CDR1 and CDR2 are SGHTA and FQGNSA. CDR3 nucleotide sequence: TGTGCCAGCAGCCGACTAGCGGGAGTTTACAATGAGCAGTTCTTC. Translating gives CASSRLAGVYNEQFF.

The chain joins TRBV7-3 to TRBJ2-4, with D possibly being TRBD2 (6 bases). Germline values: CDR1 SGHTA, CDR2 FQGTGA. The CDR3 loop spans 13 amino acids. The V and J ends lost 0 bases and 8 bases respectively, with 8 bases between them. This CDR3 is CASSLTSGDIQYF. In DNA, the CDR3 is TGTGCCAGCAGCTTAACTTCGGGGGACATTCAGTACTTC.

This clone occurred once. The chain joins TRBV29-1 to TRBJ2-7; 11 positions match TRBD1. J was trimmed by 6 bases and V by 6 bases; bases with no gene match: 13. The CDR3 contains 15 residues. Germline V gene sequence: CDR1 SQVTM, CDR2 ANQGSEA. The CDR3 region is CSVRGPGQGVSEQYF. For the CDR3, the DNA is TGCAGCGTGAGGGGACCGGGACAGGGGGTTTCCGAGCAGTACTTC.

This chain links TRBV19 with TRBJ1-6; D unclear. The CDR3 has 15 amino acids. V was cut by 4 bases and J by 10 bases, with 17 bases left in between. CDR1 and CDR2 (germline): LNHDA, SQIVND (reference sequence). The CDR3 DNA reads TGTGCCAGTAGTAGCCTCGACGGGATGAGCTCACCCCTCCACTTT. Encoded protein: CASSSLDGMSSPLHF.

As regards this clone: The same CDR3 also results from other DNA sequences found in this sample. The V call is TRBV18, the J call TRBJ2-3, with 11 bases lining up with TRBD1. Losses at the gene ends were 3 bases for V and 5 bases for J; bases not matched to a gene: 1. Germline V gene data show CDR1 as KGHSH and CDR2 as LQKENI. The CDR3 length is 14 residues. CDR3 residues: CASSPGTGGDTQYF. The CDR3 DNA is TGTGCCAGCTCACCTGGGACAGGGGGAGATACGCAGTATTTT.